These 6 T cell receptor beta chains were all obtained from the same sample, sequenced in a study of T-cell memory formation after mild COVID-19. TCRdb independently ran MiXCR on the 5' RACE reads; one entry per CDR3 protein. This sample has hundreds of thousands of distinct CDR3 sequences, with approximately 15% found just once. The sample was PBMCs or a T cell subset sorted from them (not recorded which). The receptors shown here come from a man younger than 30 who had mild COVID-19 (a few samples of this study predate the infection). Cell type and time point are not known.

The rearrangement links TRBV28 to TRBJ1-2; 7 nucleotides agree with TRBD1. This CDR3 has 15 amino acids. The J segment lost 0 bases and the V segment lost 3 bases, leaving 4 bases of the junction unmatched. Germline CDR1 reads MDHEN; CDR2 reads SYDVKM. CDR3 bases: TGTGCCAGCAGTTTCAGGGGGAGGCCTAACTATGGCTACACCTTC. It yields the protein CASSFRGRPNYGYTF.

The sample holds many counts of this clonotype. The rearrangement uses TRBV20-1 and TRBJ1-2; no firm D call. V gave up 1 base and J gave up 3 bases, with 12 bases separating them. This CDR3 comprises 14 residues. The V gene's germline CDR1 is DFQATT and CDR2 SNEGSKA (reference sequence). CDR3 in amino acids: CSARAGFSHYGYTF. Here the CDR3 DNA reads TGCAGTGCTAGAGCCGGGTTTAGTCACTATGGCTACACCTTC.

This clonotype has just a few counts. The rearrangement links TRBV15 to TRBJ2-5; maybe TRBD1 (5 bases). The CDR3 covers 15 residues. Trimming cost V 0 bases and J 6 bases, with 14 bases left between them. Germline CDR1 reads LNHNV; CDR2 reads YYDKDF (reference sequence). CDR3 coding DNA: TGTGCCACCAGCAGAGATCGGCAGGGCGGACAGACCCAGTACTTC. This codes for CATSRDRQGGQTQYF.

This clonotype was observed a handful of times. The chain links TRBV5-1 to TRBJ1-1; maybe TRBD1 (6 bases). The length of the CDR3 is 14 residues. Germline loops: CDR1 SGHRS, CDR2 YFSETQ. V was clipped by 4 bases and J by 7 bases, with 17 bases between them. The CDR3 coding sequence is TGCGCCAGCAGCCTAGAAGCAGGGGACTATGAAGCTTTCTTT. Amino acids: CASSLEAGDYEAFF.

The genes are TRBV30 and TRBJ1-1; D uncertain. V was cut by 2 bases and J by 0 bases, with 4 bases left in between. The CDR3 is 12 residues long. Germline-derived CDR1 and CDR2 are GTSNPN and SVGIG (reference sequence). CDR3 residues: CAWSTVNTEAFF. The CDR3 coding sequence is TGTGCCTGGAGTACGGTGAACACTGAAGCTTTCTTT.

The rearrangement joins TRBV12-3 or TRBV12-4 to TRBJ2-3; D may be TRBD2 (7 bases). V lost 3 bases, J lost 1 base, and 14 bases lay in between. This CDR3 is 16 amino acids long. CDR3 in DNA: TGTGCCAGCAGTTTGGGTTGGGGGGGCCGCACAGATACGCAGTATTTT. It specifies CASSLGWGGRTDTQYF.